The clone carrying this TCR beta chain has at least ten counts. What it binds is not known. These data originate in a study of T cells after yellow fever vaccination. Whole-study context: Preparation used SMART-Seq v4 Ultra Low Input for the low-cell-number fractions.

Study-wide points: Most clones from primary vaccination were detected again post-booster (approximately 97% CD4, approximately 90% CD8). Weaker overall, the secondary response nonetheless peaked faster (day 5 versus 15).

It was through 5'RACE template switching that TCR cDNA was made, with a universal primer site and UMIs added. TCRdb called the 5' RACE reads again in MiXCR, with one record for every CDR3 protein. There are nearly 350,000 distinct CDR3 sequences in the sample; about 8.3% occur only once, and 15% to 20% lies in the top ten. This CDR3 has 16 residues. V was cut by 1 base and J by 5 bases, with 15 bases left in between. The V gene is TRBV12-3 or TRBV12-4, the J gene TRBJ2-4; the D gene is possibly TRBD2 (5 bases). The sample consisted of PBMCs, taken roughly 45 days after the first yellow fever vaccination. This clonotype was sampled from a young man who received the YFV17D yellow fever vaccine. The CDR3 nucleotides are TGTGCCAGCAGTTTAGTTGGACCCCCGAGGGAAAACATTCAGTACTTC. It yields the protein CASSLVGPPRENIQYF.